This T cell receptor (beta chain) was identified during a study of blood T cell repertoires in COVID-19. The V gene lost 7 bases and the J gene lost 4 bases, with 16 bases spanning the gap. CDR3 length equals 14 residues. The germline V gene encodes CDR1 LNHDA and CDR2 SQIVND (reference sequence). The repertoire was sequenced with immunoSEQ multiplex PCR; TCRdb's copy has only in-frame clones and lacks some. The sample contains more than 400,000 clones, approximately 85% of which appear only once. V usage is TRBV19 and J usage is TRBJ2-5; a weak D match, TRBD1 (7 bases). Sample: peripheral blood. This receptor was taken from a human donor in a cohort sampled during active COVID-19. DNA of the CDR3: TGTGCCAGTAATCACAGGGGAGGCCGAGAGACCCAGTACTTC. It translates to CASNHRGGRETQYF.